This T cell receptor beta chain was recovered during a study of Ad26.COV2.S vaccination and SARS-CoV-2 variants. Note on this clone: The antigen is unknown.

Libraries were prepared by immunoSEQ multiplex PCR; TCRdb keeps only in-frame clonotypes and omits some of them. The data contain approximately 340,000 clones, under 95% of them singletons. Study observations and caveats: It is possible that the TCR breadth and depth analyses underestimated the total T cell responses.

The sequenced sample was peripheral blood, obtained after recovery from COVID-19. This receptor was identified in a human donor who had recovered from COVID-19.

The CDR3 loop reads CASSPMEGWGALGYTF. CDR3 nucleotides: TGTGCCAGCAGCCCCATGGAGGGATGGGGGGCTCTTGGCTACACCTTC. The chain is built from TRBV7-2 and TRBJ1-2; D perhaps matches TRBD1 (6 bases). Deletions cut 5 bases from V and 7 bases from J, with 23 bases between. The CDR3 extends over 16 amino acids. CDR1 is SGHTA, CDR2 FQGNSA, per germline.